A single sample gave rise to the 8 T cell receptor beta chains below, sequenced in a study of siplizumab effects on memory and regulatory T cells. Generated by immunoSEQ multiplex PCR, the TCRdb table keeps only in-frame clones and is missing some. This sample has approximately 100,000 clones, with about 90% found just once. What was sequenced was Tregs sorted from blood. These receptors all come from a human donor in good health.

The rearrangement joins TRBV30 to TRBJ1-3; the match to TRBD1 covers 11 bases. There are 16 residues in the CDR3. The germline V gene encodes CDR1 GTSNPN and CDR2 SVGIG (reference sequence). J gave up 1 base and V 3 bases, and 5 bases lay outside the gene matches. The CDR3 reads CAWRWDRGKSGNTIYF. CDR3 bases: TGTGCCTGGAGGTGGGACAGGGGGAAATCTGGAAACACCATATATTTT.

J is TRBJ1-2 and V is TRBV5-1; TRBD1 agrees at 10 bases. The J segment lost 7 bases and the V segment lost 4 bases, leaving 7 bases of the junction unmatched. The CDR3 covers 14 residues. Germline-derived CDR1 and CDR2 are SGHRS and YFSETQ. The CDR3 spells CASSPGQGQGGYTF. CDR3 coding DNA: TGCGCCAGCAGCCCGGGACAGGGGCAAGGTGGCTACACCTTC.

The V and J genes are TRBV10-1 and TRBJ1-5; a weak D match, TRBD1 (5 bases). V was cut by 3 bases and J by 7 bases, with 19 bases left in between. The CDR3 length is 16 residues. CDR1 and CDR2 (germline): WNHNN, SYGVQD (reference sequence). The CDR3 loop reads CASSEGRGPKMQPQHF. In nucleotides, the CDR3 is TGCGCCAGCAGTGAAGGGAGGGGCCCCAAAATGCAGCCCCAGCATTTT.

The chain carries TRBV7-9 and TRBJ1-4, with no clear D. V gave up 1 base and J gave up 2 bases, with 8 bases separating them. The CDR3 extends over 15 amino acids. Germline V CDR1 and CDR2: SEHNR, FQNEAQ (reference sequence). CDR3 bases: TGTGCCAGCAGCTTAGAGGGTCTGACTAATGAAAAACTGTTTTTT. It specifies CASSLEGLTNEKLFF.

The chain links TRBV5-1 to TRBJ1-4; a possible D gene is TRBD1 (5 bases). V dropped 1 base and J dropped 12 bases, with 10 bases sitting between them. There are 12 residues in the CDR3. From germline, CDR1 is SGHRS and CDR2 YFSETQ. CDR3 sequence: CASSLTGLQLFF. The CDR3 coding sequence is TGCGCCAGCAGCTTGACAGGTCTGCAACTGTTTTTT.

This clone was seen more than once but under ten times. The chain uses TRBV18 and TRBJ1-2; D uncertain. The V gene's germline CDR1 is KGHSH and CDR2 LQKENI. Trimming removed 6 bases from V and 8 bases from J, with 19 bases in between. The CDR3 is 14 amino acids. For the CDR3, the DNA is TGTGCCAGCTCTCGATCACGGGCGAGCGGGGGCTACACCTTC. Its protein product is CASSRSRASGGYTF.

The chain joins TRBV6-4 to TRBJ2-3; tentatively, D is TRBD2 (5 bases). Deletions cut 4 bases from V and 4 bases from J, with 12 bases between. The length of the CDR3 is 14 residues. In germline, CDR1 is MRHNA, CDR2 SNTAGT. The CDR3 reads CASSVEVGSDTQYF. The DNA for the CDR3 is TGTGCCAGCAGTGTGGAGGTGGGTTCAGATACGCAGTATTTT.

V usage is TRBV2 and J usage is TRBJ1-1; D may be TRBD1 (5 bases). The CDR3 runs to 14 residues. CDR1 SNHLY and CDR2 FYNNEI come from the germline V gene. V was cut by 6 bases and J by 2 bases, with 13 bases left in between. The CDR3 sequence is CASSGDRTNTEAFF. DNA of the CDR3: TGTGCCAGCAGCGGTGACAGAACAAACACTGAAGCTTTCTTT.